One and the same sample provided the 20 T cell receptor beta chains below, sequenced in a study of read filtering for tumor transcriptome and immune sequencing. Molecular barcoded adaptors covering alpha/delta and beta/gamma chains were used on 400 ng RNA. TCRdb passed the reads through MiXCR, listing each CDR3 protein once. The sample lists more than 45,000 distinct CDR3 sequences, 9% to 15% occurring once. The specimen sequenced was a population of CD138-negative cells sorted from bone marrow. The receptors originated from a donor aged 40 or older with multiple myeloma.

Comment on this clonotype: One end of the junction is discordant with germline, which a read error may explain. V and J are TRBV12-3 or TRBV12-4 and TRBJ1-1; possibly TRBD1 for D (5 bases). The CDR3 loop spans 13 amino acids. The CDR3 DNA reads as TGTGCCAACAGTCCCGCGGGGGGCACTGAAGCTTTCTTT. Protein sequence: CANSPAGGTEAFF.

This clonotype was recorded at least ten times. V usage is TRBV27 and J usage is TRBJ1-1; TRBD1 agrees at 7 bases. The CDR3 sequence is 14 residues long. Looked up from germline, CDR1 is MNHEY and CDR2 is SMNVEV (reference sequence). V shed 5 bases and J 12 bases; nucleotides not matched to a gene: 15. The CDR3 loop is CASSGTVGVLNPFF. DNA for the CDR3: TGTGCCAGCAGTGGGACAGTTGGGGTTCTGAATCCTTTCTTT.

This clonotype has just a few counts. The chain combines TRBV7-2 with TRBJ1-2; D is perhaps TRBD1 (5 bases). Germline values: CDR1 SGHTA, CDR2 FQGNSA. Between the trimmed V and J ends, which lost 1 base and 2 bases, there was a span of 8 bases. CDR3 size: 14 residues. CDR3 loop: CASSLGGRNYGYTF. The CDR3, as DNA: TGTGCCAGCAGCTTAGGGGGCAGGAACTATGGCTACACCTTC. The whole variable domain, remainder taken from reference TRBV7-2 and TRBJ1-2, is GAGVSQSPSNKVTEKGKDVELRCDPISGHTALYWYRQSLGQGLEFLIYFQGNSAPDKSGLPSDRFSAERTGGSVSTLTIQRTQQEDSAVYLCASSLGGRNYGYTFGSGTRLTVV.

This clonotype was found many times. The junction does not match germline at one end; this may be a read error. The chain links TRBV7-9 to TRBJ1-2, with TRBD1 matching 7 bases. CDR1 and CDR2 (germline): SEHNR, FQNEAQ (reference sequence). The CDR3 covers 14 residues. CDR3 protein: CASSWGQLNYGYIF. The CDR3 DNA reads TGTGCCAGCAGCTGGGGACAGCTGAACTATGGCTACATCTTC.

Worth noting for this clonotype: A much larger clone sits a single nucleotide away, making a read error possible. This sequence joins TRBV3-1 and TRBJ2-3; possibly TRBD2 for D (6 bases). This CDR3 is 16 amino acids long. Germline V gives CDR1 LGHDT, CDR2 YNNKEL (reference sequence). The CDR3 nucleotides are TGTGCCAGCAGCCGGGACTCGAATGTCGGGGCAGATACGCGGTATTTT. Its protein product is CASSRDSNVGADTRYF.

This clonotype has ten or more counts. The chain has TRBV11-2 and TRBJ1-2; 8 bases map to TRBD1. Germline V gene lookup returns CDR1 SGHAT and CDR2 FQNNGV. Trimming cost V 1 base and J 8 bases; bases outside gene matches: 6. This CDR3 is built from 14 residues. The CDR3 loop reads CASSLGGQVFGYTF. CDR3 nucleotides: TGTGCCAGCAGCTTAGGGGGACAGGTTTTCGGCTACACCTTC.

Many counts were recorded for this clonotype. The V gene is TRBV24-1, the J gene TRBJ2-2; no firm D call. Germline loops: CDR1 KGHDR, CDR2 SFDVKD. The CDR3 consists of 13 residues. The V end lost 6 bases, the J end lost 0 bases, and 4 bases lay between the germline ends. CDR3 in amino acids: CATSPANTGELFF. The CDR3 DNA is TGTGCCACCAGTCCAGCGAACACCGGGGAGCTGTTTTTT.

The chain uses TRBV7-2 and TRBJ2-1; D gene uncertain. V lost 1 base, J lost 12 bases, and 10 bases lay in between. The germline gives CDR1 SGHTA, CDR2 FQGNSA. The CDR3 sequence is 12 residues long. The CDR3: CASSLVMGWQFF. CDR3 bases: TGTGCCAGCAGCTTAGTTATGGGGTGGCAGTTCTTC.

This clonotype was counted only a few times. This may arise from a read error, as a much more abundant clone is one base away. The rearrangement joins TRBV18 to TRBJ2-5; 10 positions match TRBD1. CDR1 is KGHSH, CDR2 LQKENI, per germline. There are 15 residues in the CDR3. Here the CDR3 reads CASSLGTGEQETQHF. In nucleotides, the CDR3 is TGTGCCAGCTCTCTTGGGACAGGGGAGCAAGAGACCCAGCACTTC.

The chain combines TRBV5-4 with TRBJ2-3; 7 nucleotides line up with TRBD1. With V trimmed by 5 bases and J by 4 bases, 13 bases remained unmatched. The germline gives CDR1 SGHNT, CDR2 YYREEE (reference sequence). CDR3 size: 16 residues. The CDR3 is CASSLRQFQGADTQYF. DNA for the CDR3: TGTGCCAGCAGTCTGAGACAGTTCCAGGGGGCAGATACGCAGTATTTT.

This clonotype was seen many times. The genes are TRBV7-9 and TRBJ2-2; D may match TRBD1 or TRBD2 (6 bases each). CDR1 is SEHNR and CDR2 is FQNEAQ in the germline V gene (reference sequence). The CDR3 length is 17 residues. V was trimmed by 5 bases and J by 5 bases, leaving 21 bases between them. The CDR3 DNA is TGTGCCAGCAGCCGCGAATTGGGGGGCGCAATGACCGGGGAGCTGTTTTTT. Translating it yields CASSRELGGAMTGELFF. Full variable domain (outside the CDR3, taken from reference TRBV7-9 and TRBJ2-2): DTGVSQNPRHKITKRGQNVTFRCDPISEHNRLYWYRQTLGQGPEFLTYFQNEAQLEKSRLLSDRFSAERPKGSFSTLEIQRTEQGDSAMYLCASSRELGGAMTGELFFGEGSRLTVL.

At least ten counts were recorded for this clonotype. The chain couples TRBV12-3 or TRBV12-4 to TRBJ2-1; 12 bases line up with TRBD2. Germline trimming cut 5 bases from V and 4 bases from J; bases unmatched to any gene: 6. The CDR3 runs 16 residues. Written as DNA, the CDR3 is TGTGCCAGCAGTAAAAGGACTAGCGGGGAATACAATGAGCAGTTCTTC. Translating gives CASSKRTSGEYNEQFF.

This clonotype was counted many times. This chain links TRBV7-9 with TRBJ2-7; 7 positions match TRBD1. CDR1 SEHNR and CDR2 FQNEAQ come from the germline V gene (reference sequence). This CDR3 is built from 15 residues. J lost 4 bases, V lost 5 bases, and 11 bases had no gene match. The CDR3 DNA sequence: TGTGCCAGCAGCAGAACCAGGGGGAGAGATTACGAGCAGTACTTC. It encodes CASSRTRGRDYEQYF. Combining the CDR3 with reference TRBV7-9 and TRBJ2-7 gives the whole variable domain DTGVSQNPRHKITKRGQNVTFRCDPISEHNRLYWYRQTLGQGPEFLTYFQNEAQLEKSRLLSDRFSAERPKGSFSTLEIQRTEQGDSAMYLCASSRTRGRDYEQYFGPGTRLTVT.

The CDR3 spells CSASGGPTNAFF. The DNA of the CDR3 is TGCAGTGCTAGTGGGGGGCCAACTAACGCTTTCTTT. The rearrangement joins TRBV20-1 to TRBJ1-1; tentatively, D is TRBD1 (6 bases). This CDR3 spans 12 amino acids. CDR1 is DFQATT, CDR2 SNEGSKA, per germline (reference sequence). V shed 3 bases and J shed 11 bases, with 16 bases lying between them.

At least ten counts were recorded for this clonotype. The rearrangement uses TRBV24-1 and TRBJ1-5, with D hard to call. The V gene lost 6 bases and the J gene lost 0 bases, with 2 bases spanning the gap. The CDR3 sequence is 12 residues long. Germline values: CDR1 KGHDR, CDR2 SFDVKD. This CDR3 is CATSNSNQPQHF. The CDR3 DNA follows: TGTGCCACCAGTAATAGCAATCAGCCCCAGCATTTT.

This clonotype came up a few times. A read error may explain this, as a much larger clone is one base away. This rearrangement joins TRBV5-1 to TRBJ2-1; 7 bases line up with TRBD1. The junction had 4 bases not matched to a gene; V was cut back by 7 bases and J by 6 bases. Per germline, CDR1 SGHRS and CDR2 YFSETQ. This CDR3 contains 12 residues. The DNA of the CDR3 is TGCGCCAGCGTGTCAGGGGGCAATGAGCAGTTCTTC. Residues: CASVSGGNEQFF.

Worth noting for this clonotype: Being one base from a much bigger clone, this may be a read error. The conserved phenylalanine or tryptophan normally closing the CDR3 is absent here, so this likely arose from a read error. The chain links TRBV6-5 to TRBJ2-3; D gene ambiguous. This CDR3 contains 13 residues. V lost 8 bases and J lost 0, with 9 bases in between. CDR1 and CDR2 from the germline V gene are MNHEY and SVGAGI. In DNA, the CDR3 is TGTGCCAGCGGGTCCGGGAGCACAGATACGCAGTATTCT. Residues: CASGSGSTDTQYS.

This clonotype occurred many times. The J gene is TRBJ2-2, the V gene TRBV20-1; the match to TRBD1 covers 9 bases. CDR3 length: 15 amino acids. V lost 4 bases to trimming and J lost 0 bases; unmatched junction nucleotides: 3. Germline V CDR1 and CDR2: DFQATT, SNEGSKA (reference sequence). DNA of the CDR3: TGCAGTGCTACCCGACAGGGGGCGAACACCGGGGAGCTGTTTTTT. As protein: CSATRQGANTGELFF.

This clonotype came up many times. The rearrangement joins TRBV6-5 to TRBJ2-5, with D unresolved. CDR1 is MNHEY and CDR2 is SVGAGI in the germline V gene. Trimming stripped 5 bases from V and 0 bases from J, with 10 bases between. This CDR3 is 14 amino acids long. Here the CDR3 DNA reads TGTGCCAGCAGTCTACGAAGGGACCAAGAGACCCAGTACTTC. Protein sequence: CASSLRRDQETQYF.

This clonotype was recorded many times. The V and J genes are TRBV3-1 and TRBJ1-4; possibly TRBD1 for D (5 bases). Looked up from germline, CDR1 is LGHDT and CDR2 is YNNKEL (reference sequence). The V end was cut by 6 bases, the J end by 5 bases, with 19 bases between. The CDR3 totals 16 residues. The CDR3 DNA reads TGTGCCAGCAGTCAAAACCCGGCCGGGGGGAATGAAAAACTGTTTTTT. Amino acid sequence: CASSQNPAGGNEKLFF.